One and the same sample provided the 21 T cell receptor beta chains below, sequenced in a study of blood T cell repertoires in COVID-19. TCRdb's copy holds only in-frame clones and misses some; the assay was immunoSEQ multiplex PCR. This sample has approximately 300,000 clones; approximately 81% occur once, and the top ten carry over 1.5%. Sequencing was carried out using PBMCs or T cells enriched from blood (not recorded which). The source of these receptors is a woman aged 25-40 years who had been exposed to COVID-19.

The chain joins TRBV10-3 to TRBJ1-1; a weak D match, TRBD1 (5 bases). In germline, CDR1 is ENHRY, CDR2 SYGVKD. Trimming pared 3 bases from V and 10 bases from J, leaving 15 bases between. The CDR3 runs to 13 residues. The DNA of the CDR3 is TGTGCCATCAGTGAAATTTCAGGGCGGGGAGCTTTCTTT. It yields the protein CAISEISGRGAFF.

This clone showed up many times. This sequence joins TRBV10-2 and TRBJ1-2; D ambiguous. The CDR3 sequence is 14 residues long. Germline V gene lookup returns CDR1 WSHSY and CDR2 SAAADI. Trimming cost V 11 bases and J 1 base, with 17 bases left between them. CDR3 in amino acids: CAALSEGFNYGYTF. The CDR3 DNA reads as TGCGCCGCCCTCTCGGAGGGTTTTAACTATGGCTACACCTTC.

The J gene is TRBJ2-2, the V gene TRBV5-4, with 8 positions matching TRBD1. Trimming removed 4 bases from V and 3 bases from J; junction bases left unmatched: 5. Germline lookup yields CDR1 SGHNT and CDR2 YYREEE (reference sequence). CDR3 size: 15 residues. CDR3 nucleotide sequence: TGTGCCAGCAGCCAGACAGGGGCCGACACCGGGGAGCTGTTTTTT. Protein: CASSQTGADTGELFF.

The chain joins TRBV28 to TRBJ2-1; TRBD2 is a possible D gene (6 bases). The length of the CDR3 is 14 residues. V gave up 2 bases and J gave up 6 bases, with 11 bases separating them. The V gene's germline CDR1 is MDHEN and CDR2 SYDVKM. CDR3 DNA sequence: TGTGCCAGCAGTTTACTAACGGGAGCCAATGAGCAGTTCTTC. Its translation: CASSLLTGANEQFF.

This sequence joins TRBV18 and TRBJ1-4; D possibly corresponds to TRBD1 (6 bases). Trimming took off 4 bases at V and 3 bases at J, with 15 bases between the two ends. This CDR3 contains 16 residues. From germline, CDR1 is KGHSH and CDR2 LQKENI. CDR3 sequence (DNA): TGTGCCAGCTCACTTCAACCAGGGGAAGCTAATGAAAAACTGTTTTTT. This translates into CASSLQPGEANEKLFF. The full variable domain, with the rest looked up from reference TRBV18 and TRBJ1-4, is NAGVMQNPRHLVRRRGQEARLRCSPMKGHSHVYWYRQLPEEGLKFMVYLQKENIIDESGMPKERFSAEFPKEGPSILRIQQVVRGDSAAYFCASSLQPGEANEKLFFGSGTQLSVL.

The rearrangement links TRBV19 to TRBJ2-1, with 9 bases that match TRBD1. Germline lookup yields CDR1 LNHDA and CDR2 SQIVND (reference sequence). V trimming: 1 base; J trimming: 6 bases; junction bases outside the gene matches: 4. This CDR3 is built from 15 residues. The CDR3 DNA is TGTGCCAGTAGTATAGGGGACAGGGAGTCCAATGAGCAGTTCTTC. Encoded protein: CASSIGDRESNEQFF.

The gene calls are TRBV6-4 and TRBJ2-1; 9 nucleotides agree with TRBD1. The J segment lost 4 bases and the V segment lost 5 bases, leaving 6 bases of the junction unmatched. Per the germline V gene, CDR1 is MRHNA and CDR2 is SNTAGT. The CDR3 is made up of 15 amino acids. CDR3 sequence (DNA): TGTGCCAGCAGTCAAAACAGGGGGCTTTACAATGAGCAGTTCTTC. This sequence encodes CASSQNRGLYNEQFF.

The J gene is TRBJ2-7, the V gene TRBV29-1, with a weak D call TRBD1 (6 bases). The ends were cut back, 1 base at V and 3 bases at J, with 7 bases in the middle. The CDR3 is made up of 12 amino acids. Germline CDR1 and CDR2: SQVTM and ANQGSEA. CDR3 sequence reads: CSVEATGYEQYF. CDR3 in DNA: TGCAGCGTTGAAGCGACAGGCTACGAGCAGTACTTC.

The chain links TRBV28 to TRBJ2-7, with D perhaps TRBD1 (6 bases). V was shortened by 7 bases and J by 4 bases, with 14 bases between the two germline ends. Germline assignment: CDR1 MDHEN and CDR2 SYDVKM. CDR3 size: 13 residues. The CDR3 region is CASTVQGWYEQYF. Here the CDR3 DNA reads TGTGCCAGCACCGTACAGGGATGGTACGAGCAGTACTTC.

The V call is TRBV3-1 (or the pseudogene TRBV3-2), the J call TRBJ1-6; 9 bases align to TRBD1. Germline V lookup: CDR1 LGHDT, CDR2 YNNKEL (reference sequence). V was clipped by 0 bases and J by 12 bases; unmatched bases: 9. The CDR3 totals 16 residues. The chain's CDR3 is CASSQEQGARIGPLHF. DNA of the CDR3: TGTGCCAGCAGCCAAGAACAGGGGGCCCGCATAGGACCCCTCCACTTT.

The chain joins TRBV21-1 to TRBJ2-7; TRBD2, as called in the table, went unchecked against the DNA. TRBV21-1 is deemed a pseudogene. CDR3 length: 14 amino acids. The DNA for the CDR3 is TGTGCCAGCAGCAAAGTGGGCGGACTCGTGGAGCAGTACTTC. Translation gives CASSKVGGLVEQYF.

V is TRBV6-6 and J is TRBJ1-4; D not resolved. Germline loops: CDR1 MNHNY, CDR2 SVGAGI (reference sequence). The germline V and J ends were trimmed by 5 bases and 5 bases, with 9 bases remaining between them. This CDR3 is 13 amino acids long. The CDR3 protein is CASSRPLNEKLFF. CDR3 DNA sequence: TGTGCCAGCAGTCGACCGTTGAATGAAAAACTGTTTTTT.

The chain couples TRBV29-1 to TRBJ1-2; 9 bases match TRBD1. Germline V gene sequence: CDR1 SQVTM, CDR2 ANQGSEA. CDR3 length: 14 residues. J lost 6 bases, V lost 3 bases, and 8 bases had no gene match. The CDR3: CSVDSRGQGNGYTF. CDR3 DNA: TGCAGCGTTGATTCCCGGGGACAGGGAAATGGCTACACCTTC.

Note on this clone: Other nucleotide sequences in the sample specify the same CDR3. V is TRBV7-2 and J is TRBJ2-7; D gene uncertain. The CDR3 is 11 amino acids. Trimming removed 5 bases at V and 3 bases at J, with 5 bases between. CDR1 and CDR2 (germline): SGHTA, FQGNSA. The CDR3 nucleotides are TGTGCCAGCAGCCCTCTCTACGAGCAGTACTTC. It is translated as CASSPLYEQYF.

V gene TRBV3-1 (or the pseudogene TRBV3-2) combines with J gene TRBJ2-7; TRBD2 agrees at 8 bases. The length of the CDR3 is 15 residues. The V gene's germline CDR1 is LGHDT and CDR2 YNNKEL (reference sequence). V lost 3 bases, J lost 3 bases, and 7 bases stayed unmatched. The CDR3 sequence: CASSQQAGAIYEQYF. In DNA, the CDR3 is TGTGCCAGCAGCCAGCAAGCGGGGGCGATCTACGAGCAGTACTTC.

The chain couples TRBV24-1 to TRBJ2-5; no definite D call. Germline V gene sequence: CDR1 KGHDR, CDR2 SFDVKD. The CDR3 spans 17 residues. Trimming removed 2 bases from V and 3 bases from J, with 18 bases in between. The CDR3 loop reads CATSDSPIGSTKETQYF. The CDR3 nucleotides read TGTGCCACCAGTGATTCCCCTATCGGATCGACAAAAGAGACCCAGTACTTC.

J is TRBJ1-1 and V is TRBV5-4; perhaps TRBD1 as D (5 bases). This CDR3 has 14 amino acids. The V gene's germline CDR1 is SGHNT and CDR2 YYREEE (reference sequence). Trimming took 1 base from V and 3 from J, leaving 10 bases between them. CDR3 loop: CASSLTGDYTEAFF. The CDR3 nucleotides are TGTGCCAGCAGCTTGACAGGCGACTACACTGAAGCTTTCTTT.

The chain employs TRBV23-1 and TRBJ1-2; possibly TRBD1 for D (5 bases). TRBV23-1 is an ORF; its function is uncertain. The germline V and J ends were trimmed by 3 bases and 2 bases, with 16 bases remaining between them. This CDR3 has 16 amino acids. Written as DNA, the CDR3 is TGCGCCAGCAGTCATGCGTTACAGGACACAAACTATGGCTACACCTTC. Its translation: CASSHALQDTNYGYTF.

V is TRBV6-1 and J is TRBJ2-7, with D perhaps TRBD1 (6 bases). CDR1 and CDR2 (germline): MNHNS, SASEGT. The CDR3 totals 14 residues. The ends were cut back, 1 base at V and 4 bases at J, with 11 bases in the middle. This chain's CDR3 is CASSEGTDFYEQYF. The CDR3 DNA reads TGTGCCAGCAGTGAAGGGACAGATTTTTACGAGCAGTACTTC.

This clone was counted a single time. This chain links TRBV15 with TRBJ2-7, with 14 bases aligning to TRBD2. CDR3 size: 18 residues. Germline CDR1 is LNHNV and CDR2 is YYDKDF (reference sequence). The junction had 13 bases not matched to a gene; V was cut back by 5 bases and J by 4 bases. CDR3 sequence (DNA): TGTGCCACCAGCGGGTTATCCGGGACTAGCGGGAGTGGGTACGAGCAGTACTTC. It yields the protein CATSGLSGTSGSGYEQYF.

This chain uses TRBV7-2 with TRBJ2-5; D is undetermined. In germline, CDR1 is SGHTA, CDR2 FQGNSA. The CDR3 spans 13 residues. Trimming removed 4 bases at V and 1 base at J, with 7 bases between. The CDR3 sequence is CASSSRPQETQYF. The DNA for the CDR3 is TGTGCCAGCAGCTCGCGGCCCCAAGAGACCCAGTACTTC. The full variable domain, rest sourced from reference TRBV7-2 and TRBJ2-5, is GAGVSQSPSNKVTEKGKDVELRCDPISGHTALYWYRQSLGQGLEFLIYFQGNSAPDKSGLPSDRFSAERTGGSVSTLTIQRTQQEDSAVYLCASSSRPQETQYFGPGTRLLVL.